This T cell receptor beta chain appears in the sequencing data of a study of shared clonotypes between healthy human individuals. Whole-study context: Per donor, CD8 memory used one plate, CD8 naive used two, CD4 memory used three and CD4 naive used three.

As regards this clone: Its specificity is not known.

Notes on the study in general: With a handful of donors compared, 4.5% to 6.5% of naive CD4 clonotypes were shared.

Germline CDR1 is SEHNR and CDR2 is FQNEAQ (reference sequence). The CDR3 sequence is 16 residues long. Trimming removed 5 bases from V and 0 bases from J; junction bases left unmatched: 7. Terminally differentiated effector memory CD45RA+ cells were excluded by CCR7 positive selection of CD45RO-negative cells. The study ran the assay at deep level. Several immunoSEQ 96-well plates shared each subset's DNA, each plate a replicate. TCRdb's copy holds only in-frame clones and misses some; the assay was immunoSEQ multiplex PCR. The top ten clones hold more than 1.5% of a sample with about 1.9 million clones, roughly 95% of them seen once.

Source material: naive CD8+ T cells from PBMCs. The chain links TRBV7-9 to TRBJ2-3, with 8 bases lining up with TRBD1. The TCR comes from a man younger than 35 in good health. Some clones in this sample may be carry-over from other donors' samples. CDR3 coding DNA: TGTGCCAGCAGCGTTTCAGGGGGCGCGAGCACAGATACGCAGTATTTT. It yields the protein CASSVSGGASTDTQYF.